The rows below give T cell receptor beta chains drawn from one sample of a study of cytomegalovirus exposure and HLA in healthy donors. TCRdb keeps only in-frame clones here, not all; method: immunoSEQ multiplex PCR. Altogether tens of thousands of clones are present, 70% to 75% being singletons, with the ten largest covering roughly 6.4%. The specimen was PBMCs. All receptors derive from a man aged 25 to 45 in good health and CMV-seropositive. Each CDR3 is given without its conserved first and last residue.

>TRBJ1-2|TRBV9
ASSPRQTVFYGYT
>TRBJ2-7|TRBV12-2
ASRSMGQVSYEQY
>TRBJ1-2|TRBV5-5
ASSLEEGVSYGYT
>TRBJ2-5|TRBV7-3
ASSPGGRQETQY
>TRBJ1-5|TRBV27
ASSFRGRQPQH
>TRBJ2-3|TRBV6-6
ASSSQLADTQY
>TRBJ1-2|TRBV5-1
ASSLAVANYGYT
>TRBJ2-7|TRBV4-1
ASSHPRQGQGYEQY
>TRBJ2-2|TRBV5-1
ASSLDAGSNTRELF
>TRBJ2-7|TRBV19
ASSIGTGYEQY
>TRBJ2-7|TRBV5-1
ASSFRTGSSYEQY
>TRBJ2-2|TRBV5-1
ASSHENSNTGELF
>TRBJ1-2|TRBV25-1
ASTLSGTEYGGYT
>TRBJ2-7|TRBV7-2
ASSSWTGNEQY
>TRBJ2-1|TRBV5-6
ASSLAGGGSAYNEQF
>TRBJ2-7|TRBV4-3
ASSQEPPGTSGYEQY
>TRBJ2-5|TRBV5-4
ASSFRDRKTQY
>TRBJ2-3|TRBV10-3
ATGGWETQY
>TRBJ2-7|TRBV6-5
ASSYGGRDEQY
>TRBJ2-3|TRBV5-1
ASGLAGEDTQY
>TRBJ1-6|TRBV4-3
ASSHERGNVFYSPLH
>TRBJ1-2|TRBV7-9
ASSLAGDYGYT
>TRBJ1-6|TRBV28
ASNRDGIYNSPLH
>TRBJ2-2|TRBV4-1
ASSQEGPSGAPGELF
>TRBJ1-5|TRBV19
ASSMRGQGHNQPQH
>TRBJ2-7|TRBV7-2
ASSFQAYSYEQY
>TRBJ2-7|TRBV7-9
ASSGRLRRWY
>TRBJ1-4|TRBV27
ASSPMGTGLYEKLF
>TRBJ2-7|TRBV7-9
ASSLSKDSGYSYEQY
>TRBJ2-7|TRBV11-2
ASSSRTDIDYEQY
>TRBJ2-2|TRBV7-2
ASSPHRGGTGELF
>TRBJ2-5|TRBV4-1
ASSQEGQVQETQY
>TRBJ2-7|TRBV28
ASSSSGTASYEQY
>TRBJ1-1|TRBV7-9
ASSLAPGGSEAF
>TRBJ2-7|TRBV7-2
ASRPGLAGSYEQY
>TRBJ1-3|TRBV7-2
ASSIQQGRSGNTIY
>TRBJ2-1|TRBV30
AWDRDIRFNEQF
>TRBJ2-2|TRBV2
ASLRQGAGTGELF
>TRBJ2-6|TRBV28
ASSWRGRYSGANVLT
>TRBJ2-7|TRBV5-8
ASSFLAPEQY
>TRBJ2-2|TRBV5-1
ASSLQGSTGELF
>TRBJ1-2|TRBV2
ASTDRGQGFVGYT
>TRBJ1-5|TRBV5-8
ASSLSPGRGQPQH
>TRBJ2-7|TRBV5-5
ASSSEGQGREQY
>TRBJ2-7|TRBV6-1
ASIEGNSYEQY
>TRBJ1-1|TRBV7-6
ASSLRRGQPEAF
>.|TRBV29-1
SYVRDTYEQY